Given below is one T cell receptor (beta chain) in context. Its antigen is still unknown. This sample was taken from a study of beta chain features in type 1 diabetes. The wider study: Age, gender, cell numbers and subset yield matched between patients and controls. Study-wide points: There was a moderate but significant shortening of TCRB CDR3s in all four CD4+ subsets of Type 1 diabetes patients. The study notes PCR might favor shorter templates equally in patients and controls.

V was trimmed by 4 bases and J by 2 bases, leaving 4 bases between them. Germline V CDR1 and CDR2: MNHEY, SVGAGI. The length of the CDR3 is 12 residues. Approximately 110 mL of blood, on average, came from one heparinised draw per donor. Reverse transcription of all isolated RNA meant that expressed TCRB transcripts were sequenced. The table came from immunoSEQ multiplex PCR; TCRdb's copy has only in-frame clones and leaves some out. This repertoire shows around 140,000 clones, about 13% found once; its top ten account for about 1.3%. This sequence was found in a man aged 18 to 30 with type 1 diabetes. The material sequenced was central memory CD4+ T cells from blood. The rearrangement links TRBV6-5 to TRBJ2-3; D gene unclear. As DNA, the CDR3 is TGTGCCAGCAGTTCCTTCACAGATACGCAGTATTTT. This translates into CASSSFTDTQYF.